This T cell receptor (beta chain) is drawn from a study of early T cells in non-severe SARS-CoV-2 infection. Study-wide background: Investigators sequenced bulk RNA drawn from unsorted whole blood, and chains remained unpaired.

The CDR3 sequence is 13 residues long. Trimming cost V 0 bases and J 6 bases, with 9 bases left between them. Germline V gives CDR1 DFQATT, CDR2 SNEGSKA (reference sequence). Attached unique molecular identifiers marked individual cDNA molecules. Via MiXCR, TCRdb re-called the 5' RACE reads, giving one row per CDR3 protein. Of over 55,000 distinct CDR3 sequences detected, under 15% appear once; the ten largest clones hold around 1.3%. The clonotype was recovered from an adult who was a healthcare worker with PCR-confirmed SARS-CoV-2 infection or an uninfected control (not recorded which). Material for sequencing was whole blood. This rearrangement joins TRBV20-1 to TRBJ2-1; D is unresolved. In DNA, the CDR3 is TGCAGTGCTAGAGAGGGCTGGTTCAATGAGCAGTTCTTC. Translation: CSAREGWFNEQFF.